This T cell receptor (beta chain) was retrieved from a study of CD8 T cells in Susac syndrome. About the study: At the time of blood draw, patients with Susac syndrome were therapy-naive, receiving corticosteroids, or receiving intravenous immunoglobulin alone.

An amount of RNA that ranged from roughly 0.45 to 1 ug was reverse transcribed with random hexamers. TCRdb passed the immunoSEQ multiplex PCR reads through MiXCR, listing each CDR3 protein once. The repertoire holds 130,000 or so distinct CDR3 sequences, with around 94% as singletons. This CDR3 has 17 amino acids. The J segment lost 3 bases and the V segment lost 3 bases, leaving 12 bases of the junction unmatched. Germline assignment: CDR1 SGHDT and CDR2 YYEEEE. This clonotype showed up just a few times. The rearrangement uses TRBV5-6 and TRBJ2-3, with TRBD1 matching 8 bases. The clonotype was recovered from a human donor with Susac syndrome. What was sequenced was CD8+ T cells from PBMCs. The CDR3 is CASSYPWTGSFTDTQYF. Written as DNA, the CDR3 is TGTGCCAGCAGCTACCCGTGGACAGGGTCCTTTACAGATACGCAGTATTTT.